Listed below are T cell receptor beta chains from one sample, sequenced in a study of shared clonotypes between healthy human individuals. TCRdb keeps only in-frame clones here, not all; method: immunoSEQ multiplex PCR. The sample shows approximately 320,000 clones, around 67% of them seen only once. The specimen sequenced was memory CD4+ T cells sorted from blood. The origin of the receptors is a man aged 25 to 45 in good health. The CDR3 runs from the conserved cysteine through the conserved F or W. A D gene is named only where the DNA matches it firmly.

D gene	V gene	J gene	CDR3 protein
.	TRBV1	TRBJ2-6	CTSSQDPRVPRSGANVLTF
.	TRBV5-1	TRBJ1-1	CASSSGGARANTEAFF
.	TRBV5-1	TRBJ1-1	CASSPQYGAGSEAFF
TRBD1	TRBV2	TRBJ1-1	CASSGQTGRSAAFF
TRBD2	TRBV6-5	TRBJ2-5	CASSYGVSGGETQYF
TRBD2	TRBV19	TRBJ2-7	CASSIQGAGGNPYEQYF
TRBD1	TRBV10-2	TRBJ2-3	CASLPRDSSTDTQYF
TRBD1	TRBV2	TRBJ2-5	CASSGQGKETQYF
TRBD1	TRBV2	TRBJ1-1	CASSELGQGATNTEAFF
.	TRBV5-8	TRBJ2-2	CASSWAWGQDTGELFF
.	TRBV20-1	TRBJ1-2	CSVPMYDGYTF
.	TRBV28	TRBJ1-3	CASSLVGYSGNTIYF
TRBD2	TRBV28	TRBJ2-7	CASGGSNGYEQYF
TRBD1	TRBV5-4	TRBJ2-3	CASSWDRGRIDTQYF
.	TRBV11-2	TRBJ1-2	CASSALTGFGYTF
.	TRBV19	TRBJ2-7	CASSIGTALSYEQYF
.	TRBV29-1	TRBJ2-7	CSVEGSALGEQYF
.	TRBV2	TRBJ2-3	CASSAQASTDTQYF
.	TRBV5-1	TRBJ2-7	CASSLFFRGGYEQYF
.	TRBV5-1	TRBJ1-3	CASSFEGFSGNTIYF
TRBD1	TRBV5-4	TRBJ2-3	CASSPRQGGTDTQYF
.	TRBV9	TRBJ2-1	CASSRGQNNEQFF
.	TRBV29-1	TRBJ1-1	CSVSKGWGMNTEAFF
.	TRBV19	TRBJ1-1	CASSIFTRPGNTEAFF
.	TRBV7-2	TRBJ2-2	CASSPRVGRGETGELFF
TRBD1	TRBV2	TRBJ2-3	CASRDRADTQYF
.	TRBV5-1	TRBJ2-2	CASSLFQGSPGELFF
.	TRBV6-6	TRBJ1-2	CASSSGPPNYGYTF
.	TRBV6-1	TRBJ1-2	CASSEANSYTF
.	TRBV10-3	TRBJ2-1	CAISESGMNEQFF
TRBD2	TRBV5-8	TRBJ2-1	CASSPGGLAAYNEQFF
.	TRBV14	TRBJ2-6	CASSQKDSGANVLTF
.	TRBV15	TRBJ2-7	CATSPGTLLYEQYF
TRBD2	TRBV29-1	TRBJ2-3	CSVREGLPSTDTQYF
.	TRBV19	TRBJ1-5	CASSLRKPGPNSNQPQHF
TRBD2	TRBV5-4	TRBJ2-1	CASSLARGTSGINEQFF
.	TRBV6-4	TRBJ1-1	CASSATSRNTEAFF
.	TRBV29-1	TRBJ1-1	CSTTQSDTEAFF
TRBD2	TRBV7-2	TRBJ2-1	CASSRTSGSYNEQFF
TRBD1	TRBV7-9	TRBJ2-4	CASSPRTGDGIQYF
.	TRBV15	TRBJ2-1	CATSSRDTIYNEQFF
.	TRBV11-3	TRBJ2-1	CASSLHSTSYNEQFF